Following are 11 T cell receptor beta chains from one sample sequenced in a study of blood T cell repertoires in COVID-19. The method was immunoSEQ multiplex PCR; TCRdb's version includes in-frame clones alone and lacks a portion of them. The sample shows around 80,000 clones, 83% of them seen only once. Sequenced sample: peripheral blood. Receptors were obtained from a woman of 80 years or more with acute or convalescent COVID-19.

This chain joins TRBV6-5 and TRBJ2-1; 10 nucleotides match TRBD2. Germline values: CDR1 MNHEY, CDR2 SVGAGI. The V and J ends lost 4 bases and 15 bases, in that order; junction bases with no gene match: 15. This CDR3 has 15 residues. The CDR3 DNA reads TGTGCCAGCAGTTTGGGGCTAGCGGGAGAGTTCCAACCGTTCTTC. It translates to CASSLGLAGEFQPFF.

This sequence joins TRBV19 and TRBJ2-1; the D gene is possibly TRBD2 (6 bases). This CDR3 has 13 residues. Trimming removed 7 bases at V and 8 bases at J, with 15 bases between. Per the germline V gene, CDR1 is LNHDA and CDR2 is SQIVND (reference sequence). The CDR3 here is CASTLIPGDEQFF. DNA for the CDR3: TGTGCCAGTACCCTAATCCCGGGGGATGAGCAGTTCTTC.

In its sample, this clone was seen a few times. The CDR3 region is CASSQVLGGLADAYEQYF. The CDR3 bases are TGTGCCAGCAGCCAAGTCCTCGGAGGACTAGCCGATGCCTACGAGCAGTACTTC. This chain links TRBV4-2 with TRBJ2-7, with 8 positions matching TRBD2. Trimming removed 1 base from V and 2 bases from J; junction bases left unmatched: 13. This CDR3 spans 18 amino acids. The germline gives CDR1 LGHNA, CDR2 YNFKEQ.

The V and J genes are TRBV28 and TRBJ1-2; TRBD1 agrees at 10 bases. CDR3 size: 15 residues. The V gene's germline CDR1 is MDHEN and CDR2 SYDVKM. The ends lost 5 bases at V and 6 bases at J; junction bases unmatched: 9. The CDR3 DNA sequence: TGTGCCAGCAGTGAAACGGGACAGGGGACCGATGGCTACACCTTC. This codes for CASSETGQGTDGYTF.

This clone is a singleton in its sample. This rearrangement joins TRBV6-5 to TRBJ2-2; D gene ambiguous. Deletions cut 2 bases from V and 6 bases from J, with 10 bases between. CDR3 size: 14 residues. Germline V gene lookup returns CDR1 MNHEY and CDR2 SVGAGI. The CDR3 sequence: CASSYGLASGELFF. CDR3 in DNA: TGTGCCAGCAGTTACGGCTTAGCCTCCGGGGAGCTGTTTTTT.

CDR3 amino acids: CASSRAGLAGARGQFF. CDR3 DNA sequence: TGTGCCAGTAGTAGGGCGGGACTAGCGGGAGCGCGGGGGCAGTTCTTC. The chain joins TRBV19 to TRBJ2-1; 14 nucleotides match TRBD2. Losses at the gene ends were 4 bases for V and 12 bases for J; bases not matched to a gene: 11. The CDR3 has 16 residues. Germline CDR1 and CDR2: LNHDA and SQIVND (reference sequence). The whole variable domain, remainder taken from reference TRBV19 and TRBJ2-1, is DGGITQSPKYLFRKEGQNVTLSCEQNLNHDAMYWYRQDPGQGLRLIYYSQIVNDFQKGDIAEGYSVSREKKESFPLTVTSAQKNPTAFYLCASSRAGLAGARGQFFGPGTRLTVL.

This chain uses TRBV29-1 with TRBJ2-5; TRBD1 might be the D (6 bases). V lost 2 bases and J lost 4, with 14 bases in between. The CDR3 has 14 residues. Germline V gives CDR1 SQVTM, CDR2 ANQGSEA. CDR3 sequence: CSVEYWGPGETQYF. In nucleotides, the CDR3 is TGCAGCGTTGAATACTGGGGGCCGGGAGAGACCCAGTACTTC.

The V call is TRBV10-3, the J call TRBJ2-7; 8 bases agree with TRBD1. The CDR3 totals 14 residues. The V gene end was trimmed by 11 bases and the J gene end by 3 bases; junction bases not matched to a gene: 12. Looked up from germline, CDR1 is ENHRY and CDR2 is SYGVKD. The CDR3: CAASAGQVFYEQYF. The CDR3 DNA is TGTGCCGCCTCCGCGGGACAGGTCTTCTACGAGCAGTACTTC.

The rearrangement links TRBV3-1 (or the pseudogene TRBV3-2) to TRBJ2-1, with 7 bases matching TRBD2. The trim removed 4 bases at V and 5 bases at J, leaving 2 bases unmatched. Germline V CDR1 and CDR2: LGHDT, YNNKEL (reference sequence). CDR3 size: 13 residues. The CDR3 reads CASSLLANNEQFF. The CDR3 DNA follows: TGTGCCAGCAGCCTACTAGCGAACAATGAGCAGTTCTTC.

The V and J genes are TRBV19 and TRBJ2-2, with 13 bases matching TRBD2. The CDR3 consists of 14 residues. Germline trimming cut 10 bases from V and 4 bases from J; bases unmatched to any gene: 3. Germline loops: CDR1 LNHDA, CDR2 SQIVND (reference sequence). The CDR3 reads CATGTSGVTGELFF. CDR3 coding DNA: TGTGCCACCGGGACTAGCGGGGTCACCGGGGAGCTGTTTTTT.

This clone has more than one count but fewer than ten. The chain links TRBV7-2 to TRBJ2-7, with 7 bases that match TRBD1. V trimming: 5 bases; J trimming: 6 bases; junction bases outside the gene matches: 10. Germline values: CDR1 SGHTA, CDR2 FQGNSA. The length of the CDR3 is 14 residues. CDR3 nucleotides: TGTGCCAGCAGCCCTCGGACAGGTTGGGGCGAGCAGTACTTC. It codes for CASSPRTGWGEQYF.